The following is a T cell receptor (beta chain) sequence with its context. These data belong to a study of blood T cell repertoires in COVID-19. The wider study: The origin of the acute and convalescent COVID-19 samples was the United States, Italy and Spain.

Using immunoSEQ multiplex PCR, the repertoire was profiled, and TCRdb retains in-frame clones only, with some absent. The data show tens of thousands of clones, roughly 90% seen once. Germline CDR1 reads LNHNV; CDR2 reads YYDKDF (reference sequence). The junction had 10 bases not matched to a gene; V was cut back by 0 bases and J by 5 bases. The CDR3 length is 17 residues. This chain uses TRBV15 with TRBJ2-1, with TRBD2 identical over 7 bases. The sequence was collected from a man aged 55 to 69 with active COVID-19. The sample was peripheral blood. The CDR3 nucleotides are TGTGCCACCAGCAGAGATGATATGGGGGGGTTAAACAATGAGCAGTTCTTC. This encodes CATSRDDMGGLNNEQFF. Variable domain in full (rest from reference TRBV15 and TRBJ2-1): DAMVIQNPRYQVTQFGKPVTLSCSQTLNHNVMYWYQQKSSQAPKLLFHYYDKDFNNEADTPDNFQSRRPNTSFCFLDIRSPGLGDTAMYLCATSRDDMGGLNNEQFFGPGTRLTVL.